This section outlines one TCR beta chain sequence together with its context. The germline V gene has CDR1 MDHEN and CDR2 SYDVKM. The CDR3 sequence is 15 residues long. J gave up 1 base and V 5 bases, and 5 bases lay outside the gene matches. This record belongs to a study of shared clonotypes between healthy human individuals. Sorted-subset replicate PCRs used around 200 ng DNA, around 27,000 T cell genomes. Sequencing used immunoSEQ multiplex PCR; TCRdb keeps in-frame clones, though not all of them. This repertoire shows more than 400,000 clones, approximately 95% found once; its top ten account for 0.064%.

Sequencing was done on a sample of naive CD4+ T cells sorted from blood. Subset described: CD45RA+ positively selected. This chain joins TRBV28 and TRBJ1-3, with TRBD1 matching over 7 bases. This sequence originates from a woman in her twenties or thirties in good health. CDR3 bases: TGTGCCAGCAGTGGGACAGTTGGGTCTGGAAACACCATATATTTT. It specifies CASSGTVGSGNTIYF.